Sequencing of this TCR beta chain was carried out in a study of T cells in Graves' hyperthyroidism and ophthalmopathy (dated by TCRdb to between 2017 and 2020). A note on the overall study: Peripheral blood samples were taken at the time of initial diagnosis, prior to any treatment. A discovery cohort of about a hundred patients, 43 with Graves' ophthalmopathy and more than 55 with stable Graves' hyperthyroidism, was used to find distinguishing TCR V-J signatures. Whether ophthalmopathy could be predicted prospectively was tested in an independent validation cohort made up of roughly 19 hyperthyroidism patients plus 17 patients who later progressed to ophthalmopathy. The roughly 100 discovery patients were divided at random into training and test sets in a 7:3 ratio. In about 6 Graves' hyperthyroidism patients, the study also compared T-cell repertoires from thyroid tissue with T-cell repertoires from blood. After blood sampling, hyperthyroidism patients were treated with methimazole at a starting dose of 30 mg daily, and ophthalmopathy patients were treated with high-dose intravenous methylprednisolone. The paper describes TCR Vbeta CDR3 sequencing of 120 to 150 peripheral blood samples, made up of approximately 40 ophthalmopathy patients, around 78 hyperthyroidism patients and roughly 17 progressor patients. The study at large found these results: In validation, progression to ophthalmopathy was predicted by the model with nearly 71% sensitivity and around 76% specificity, a median of 6.5 months before onset. A 13 V-J signature model separated ophthalmopathy from stable hyperthyroidism, with over 85% sensitivity and about 81% specificity in cross-validation and 80%/75% in testing. Blood samples also contained most of the expanded thyroid clonotypes (frequency above 0.001), which suggests that blood repertoires may reflect thyroid immune responses. No statistical method was used to set the sample size in advance, and investigators knew the group allocation.

After removal of 0 bases from V and 11 bases from J, the junction retains 3 bases not matched to a gene. Reading from cysteine to phenylalanine, the CDR3 counts 13 amino acids. Solely the CDR3 DNA is kept, with 39 bases framed from the first base. CDR1 and CDR2 (LNHNV, YYDKDF) derive from the germline V gene (reference sequence). TCR beta CDR3 regions were amplified from RNA transcripts. A first-round RT-PCR of the TCR CDR3 used the HTBI primer set with the Qiagen OneStep RT-PCR kit. Libraries were constructed in a second round of multiplex PCR, after which size selection and purification were performed. The libraries were sequenced on an Illumina HiSeq2000 using paired-end 100 bp reads. For the original study's pipeline: SOAPnuke was used to process the raw data, with reads discarded if the reads contained adapters or uncalled bases, had a mean Phred below 15, or lacked an exact constant-primer or identifier match. High-quality paired reads were merged with COPE v1.2.5, and unique nucleotide sequences were defined as clonotypes. Clonotypes were aligned to IMGT TRBV, TRBD and TRBJ reference segments using MiTCR v1.1. Analysis was restricted to V-J combinations with a frequency above 0.0001, which covered just over 98% of repertoires. A TCS score was defined as the ratio of F50 (clonal expansion) to E x V (chaos), with BLOSUM62-based TCRdist applied between CDR3 peptides within each V-J. Welch's t-statistics and random forest reduced fewer than 550 V-J features to 13, which were used in a naive Bayes classifier (R e1071). TCRdb took the public reads, trimmed them with fastp at Q25, ran MiXCR for clone calling and kept in-frame beta chains. Each record represents a unique CDR3 protein, reported with the most common genes and DNA among its rows. None of the V and J calls come from the authors' own analysis; TCRdb made them. The sample table holds roughly 330,000 distinct CDR3 sequences, of which around 17% were seen once. The leading ten clones occupy around a third of the sample.

A note on this clonotype: It has no known antigen specificity. Base qualities were left out, and no much larger clone turns up one base away.

Stable Graves' hyperthyroidism was defined as the absence of progression to ophthalmopathy over 18 months of follow-up. Hyperthyroidism patients were newly diagnosed, with disease duration under 2 months, and aged 18 to 65 years. Patients with uncontrolled infections, other autoimmune diseases, pregnancy or lactation were excluded. Diagnoses were established on the basis of clinical symptoms, serum thyroxine and TRAb, thyroid ultrasound, and orbital computed tomography. PBMCs were isolated from more than 8 ml of fresh peripheral blood by Ficoll-Paque density gradient centrifugation. Total RNA was extracted using Trizol reagent, and RNA quality was assessed on an Agilent 2100 Bioanalyzer.

This sequence was found in a man younger than 40 with Graves' hyperthyroidism. The V and J genes are TRBV15 and TRBJ2-1; 8 junctional bases match TRBD2. The sample comprised blood. Here the CDR3 is given as CATSREEREKQFF. The DNA sequence is given as TGTGCCACCAGCAGAGAAGAGCGGGAGAAGCAGTTCTTC.